The 19 T cell receptor beta chains reported below all come from one sample, sequenced in a study of T cells in Graves' hyperthyroidism and ophthalmopathy. TCR beta CDR3 sequences were amplified from RNA transcripts. During a first-round RT-PCR of the TCR CDR3, the HTBI primer set was used. TCRdb processed the multiplex PCR reads anew with MiXCR; each CDR3 protein has one entry. The profile covers 600,000 to 750,000 distinct CDR3 sequences, with 15% to 20% appearing a single time and about a sixth taken by the ten largest. The sample was blood. The receptors stem from a man between 45 and 60 years old with Graves' hyperthyroidism.

Many counts were recorded for this clonotype. The chain recombines TRBV11-2 with TRBJ1-2, with D perhaps matching TRBD1 (6 bases). Germline V lookup: CDR1 SGHAT, CDR2 FQNNGV. V was trimmed by 4 bases and J by 8 bases, leaving 11 bases between them. The CDR3 consists of 12 residues. The CDR3 nucleotides are TGTGCCAGCAGCTCATCAGGGGAAGGCTACACCTTC. Protein: CASSSSGEGYTF.

This clonotype was picked up many times. The chain couples TRBV2 to TRBJ2-6, with D tentatively TRBD1 (5 bases). Trimming left V 6 bases short and J 4 bases short, with 7 bases between. Germline CDR1 SNHLY, CDR2 FYNNEI. The CDR3 length is 13 residues. The CDR3 sequence: CASRTGGANVLTF. DNA for the CDR3: TGTGCCAGCAGAACAGGAGGGGCCAACGTCCTGACTTTC.

The rearrangement links TRBV28 to TRBJ2-1; 9 bases align to TRBD2. The V gene's germline CDR1 is MDHEN and CDR2 SYDVKM. This CDR3 has 17 amino acids. V gave up 5 bases and J gave up 0 bases; unmatched junction bases: 8. The CDR3 nucleotides are TGTGCCAGCAGTCGATCGGGACTAGCCGACTCCTACAATGAGCAGTTCTTC. Amino acid sequence: CASSRSGLADSYNEQFF.

In its sample, this clonotype was seen many times. CDR3 nucleotides: TGTGCCAGCAGTGGGGGCAGCAGGAACACTGAAGCTTTCTTT. This sequence encodes CASSGGSRNTEAFF. The chain has TRBV28 and TRBJ1-1; a weak D match, TRBD1 (6 bases). Trimming cost V 5 bases and J 1 base, with 11 bases left between them. The CDR3 length is 14 residues. Germline CDR1 MDHEN, CDR2 SYDVKM.

At least ten counts were recorded for this clonotype. V usage is TRBV18 and J usage is TRBJ2-3; D gene uncertain. The CDR3 extends over 15 amino acids. The germline gives CDR1 KGHSH, CDR2 LQKENI. The V gene lost 2 bases and the J gene lost 2 bases, with 11 bases spanning the gap. The CDR3 reads CASSPYPSLTDTQYF. The CDR3 bases are TGTGCCAGCTCACCATATCCCAGCCTCACAGATACGCAGTATTTT.

This chain connects TRBV7-3 to TRBJ2-7, with TRBD1 matching 9 bases. The germline V gene encodes CDR1 SGHTA and CDR2 FQGTGA. The CDR3 has 16 residues. The trim removed 5 bases at V and 5 bases at J, leaving 13 bases unmatched. CDR3 protein: CASSPVSGTGFNEQYF. The CDR3 nucleotides read TGTGCCAGCAGCCCGGTTTCGGGGACAGGGTTTAACGAGCAGTACTTC.

At least ten counts were recorded for this clonotype. This sequence joins TRBV19 and TRBJ2-3; no definite D call. CDR1 LNHDA and CDR2 SQIVND come from the germline V gene (reference sequence). The CDR3 length is 14 residues. The germline V and J ends were trimmed by 4 bases and 2 bases, with 10 bases remaining between them. The CDR3 is CASSSSQFTDTQYF. The CDR3 bases are TGTGCCAGTAGTAGTAGCCAGTTCACAGATACGCAGTATTTT.

This clonotype was detected ten times or more. The gene calls are TRBV2 and TRBJ2-7; D perhaps matches TRBD2 (5 bases). Germline V CDR1 and CDR2: SNHLY, FYNNEI. The CDR3 consists of 12 residues. V lost 6 bases and J 5 bases, leaving 11 bases between the germline ends. CDR3 nucleotides: TGTGCCAGCAGCCGAACTAGAAACGAGCAGTACTTC. Translated: CASSRTRNEQYF.

V gene TRBV12-3 or TRBV12-4 combines with J gene TRBJ2-3; 7 positions match TRBD1. There are 15 residues in the CDR3. Trimming cost V 4 bases and J 2 bases; bases outside gene matches: 6. The CDR3 DNA sequence: TGTGCCAGCAGTTCGGACAGGATTACCACAGATACGCAGTATTTT. This codes for CASSSDRITTDTQYF.

This clonotype was seen ten or more times. The chain couples TRBV5-1 to TRBJ2-7; 8 bases are shared with TRBD2. J gave up 6 bases and V 3 bases, and 2 bases lay outside the gene matches. Germline CDR1 SGHRS, CDR2 YFSETQ. The CDR3 extends over 12 amino acids. The CDR3 protein is CASSWGTSEQYF. CDR3 nucleotides: TGCGCCAGCAGCTGGGGGACTAGCGAGCAGTACTTC.

This clonotype was detected many times. The V and J genes are TRBV18 and TRBJ2-3; D uncertain. This CDR3 is 13 amino acids long. CDR1 KGHSH and CDR2 LQKENI come from the germline V gene. V was shortened by 2 bases and J by 2 bases, with 5 bases between the two germline ends. In DNA, the CDR3 is TGTGCCAGCTCACCAACCGACACAGATACGCAGTATTTT. Its translation is CASSPTDTDTQYF.

This clonotype was counted ten times or more. CDR3 residues: CASSSAYGELFF. CDR3 nucleotides: TGTGCCAGCAGCTCTGCGTACGGGGAGCTGTTTTTT. The chain employs TRBV11-2 and TRBJ2-2; unclear D gene. Trimming left V 4 bases short and J 7 bases short, with 7 bases between. Per germline, CDR1 SGHAT and CDR2 FQNNGV. The CDR3 is 12 residues long.

This clonotype was recorded many times. The chain combines TRBV30 with TRBJ1-1; D gene uncertain. V lost 0 bases and J 11 bases, leaving 10 bases between the germline ends. The CDR3 sequence is 11 residues long. The germline V gene encodes CDR1 GTSNPN and CDR2 SVGIG (reference sequence). CDR3 in DNA: TGTGCCTGGAGTGTGCGGTCGGGGGCTTTCTTT. It yields the protein CAWSVRSGAFF.

Many counts were recorded for this clonotype. The chain recombines TRBV30 with TRBJ2-1; D uncertain. The germline V gene encodes CDR1 GTSNPN and CDR2 SVGIG (reference sequence). This CDR3 has 11 residues. The ends were cut back, 3 bases at V and 9 bases at J, with 9 bases in the middle. The CDR3 sequence is CAWSLRREQFF. The CDR3 region has the DNA TGTGCCTGGAGCCTAAGACGTGAGCAGTTCTTC.

This clonotype was found many times. The chain couples TRBV27 to TRBJ1-2; no clear D gene. V lost 5 bases to trimming and J lost 7 bases, with 17 bases between them. Germline V lookup: CDR1 MNHEY, CDR2 SMNVEV (reference sequence). This CDR3 is built from 14 residues. The DNA of the CDR3 is TGTGCCAGCAGTCCCGAGGCAGGATCCCTTGGCTACACCTTC. It translates to CASSPEAGSLGYTF.

This clonotype was observed a few times. The rearrangement uses TRBV28 and TRBJ2-2, with a weak D call TRBD1 (5 bases). V gave up 7 bases and J gave up 7 bases, with 19 bases separating them. This CDR3 comprises 15 residues. Germline V gene sequence: CDR1 MDHEN, CDR2 SYDVKM. This CDR3 reads CASISDIRLYGELFF. The CDR3 bases are TGTGCCAGCATCTCGGACATCCGATTGTACGGGGAGCTGTTTTTT. The full variable domain, in which reference TRBV28 and TRBJ2-2 provide the parts outside the CDR3, is DVKVTQSSRYLVKRTGEKVFLECVQDMDHENMFWYRQDPGLGLRLIYFSYDVKMKEKGDIPEGYSVSREKKERFSLILESASTNQTSMYLCASISDIRLYGELFFGEGSRLTVL.

The sample holds a few counts of this clonotype. The V call is TRBV4-3, the J call TRBJ1-6; no reliable D call. CDR1 and CDR2 from the germline V gene are LGHNA and YSLEER. There are 17 residues in the CDR3. V lost 1 base to trimming and J lost 0 bases, with 10 bases between them. The CDR3 DNA is TGCGCCAGCAGCCAAGGACTCACCGGCTCCTATAATTCACCCCTCCACTTT. This sequence encodes CASSQGLTGSYNSPLHF.

This clonotype was observed at least ten times. V gene TRBV11-2 combines with J gene TRBJ1-5; D is possibly TRBD1 (5 bases). There are 13 residues in the CDR3. Germline V gene data show CDR1 as SGHAT and CDR2 as FQNNGV. Trimming pared 5 bases from V and 5 bases from J, leaving 10 bases between. CDR3 nucleotide sequence: TGTGCCAGCAGCCTATCCAGGGATCAGCCCCAGCATTTT. As protein: CASSLSRDQPQHF.

On this clonotype itself: Possible read error: a much larger clone is one base away. V and J are TRBV9 and TRBJ2-2, with no clear D. This CDR3 contains 13 residues. Germline assignment: CDR1 SGDLS and CDR2 YYNGEE. The CDR3 DNA is TGTGCCAGCAGCGTAGGGAACACCGTGGAGCTGTTTTTT. Translation: CASSVGNTVELFF. Looking up the rest from reference TRBV9 and TRBJ2-2 gives the full variable domain: DSGVTQTPKHLITATGQRVTLRCSPRSGDLSVYWYQQSLDQGLQFLIQYYNGEERAKGNILERFSAQQFPDLHSELNLSSLELGDSALYFCASSVGNTVELFFGEGSRLTVL.